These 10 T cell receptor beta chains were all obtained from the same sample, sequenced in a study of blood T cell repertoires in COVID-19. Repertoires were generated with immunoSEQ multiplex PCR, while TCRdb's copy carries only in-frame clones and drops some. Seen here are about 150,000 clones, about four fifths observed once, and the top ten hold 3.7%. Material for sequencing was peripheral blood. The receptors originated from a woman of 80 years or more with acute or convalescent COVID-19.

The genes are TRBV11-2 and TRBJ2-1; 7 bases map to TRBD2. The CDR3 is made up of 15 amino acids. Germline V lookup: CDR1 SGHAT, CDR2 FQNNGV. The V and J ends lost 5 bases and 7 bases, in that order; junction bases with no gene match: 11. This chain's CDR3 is CASSPQREALNEQFF. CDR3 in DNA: TGTGCCAGCAGCCCTCAGCGGGAAGCTTTAAATGAGCAGTTCTTC.

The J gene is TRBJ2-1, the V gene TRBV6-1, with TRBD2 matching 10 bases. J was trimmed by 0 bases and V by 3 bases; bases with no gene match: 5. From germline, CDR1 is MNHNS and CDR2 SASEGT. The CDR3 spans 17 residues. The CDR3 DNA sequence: TGTGCCAGCAGTGATCCTAGCGGGAGCCTCTCCTACAATGAGCAGTTCTTC. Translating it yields CASSDPSGSLSYNEQFF.

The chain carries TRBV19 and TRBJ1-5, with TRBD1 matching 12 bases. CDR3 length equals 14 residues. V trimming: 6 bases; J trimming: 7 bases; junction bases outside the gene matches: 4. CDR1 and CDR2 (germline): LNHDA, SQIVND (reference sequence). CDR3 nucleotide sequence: TGTGCCAGTAGCGGGACAGGGGGCGGCCAGCCCCAGCATTTT. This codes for CASSGTGGGQPQHF.

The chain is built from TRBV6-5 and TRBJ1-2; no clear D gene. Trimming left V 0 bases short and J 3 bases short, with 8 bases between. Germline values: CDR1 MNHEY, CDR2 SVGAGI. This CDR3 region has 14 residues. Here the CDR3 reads CASSYSSRYYGYTF. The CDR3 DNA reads TGTGCCAGCAGTTACTCCTCCAGGTACTATGGCTACACCTTC.

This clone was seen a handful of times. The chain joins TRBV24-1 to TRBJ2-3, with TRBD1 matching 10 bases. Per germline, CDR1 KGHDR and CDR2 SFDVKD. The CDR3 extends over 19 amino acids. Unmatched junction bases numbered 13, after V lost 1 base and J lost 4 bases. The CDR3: CATSDFPSNPGQGPDTQYF. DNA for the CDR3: TGTGCCACCAGTGATTTCCCAAGTAATCCGGGACAGGGGCCAGATACGCAGTATTTT.

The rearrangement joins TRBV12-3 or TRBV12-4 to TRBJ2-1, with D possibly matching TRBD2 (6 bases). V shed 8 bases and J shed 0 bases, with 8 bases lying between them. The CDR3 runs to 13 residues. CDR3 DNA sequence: TGTGCCAGCCTTAGCGGCTCCTACAATGAGCAGTTCTTC. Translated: CASLSGSYNEQFF.

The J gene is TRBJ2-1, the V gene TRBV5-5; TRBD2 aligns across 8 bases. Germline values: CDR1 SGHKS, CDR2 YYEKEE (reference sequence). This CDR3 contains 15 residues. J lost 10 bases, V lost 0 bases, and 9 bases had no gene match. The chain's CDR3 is CASSLGETSVWEQFF. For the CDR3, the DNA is TGTGCCAGCAGCTTGGGGGAGACTAGCGTCTGGGAGCAGTTCTTC.

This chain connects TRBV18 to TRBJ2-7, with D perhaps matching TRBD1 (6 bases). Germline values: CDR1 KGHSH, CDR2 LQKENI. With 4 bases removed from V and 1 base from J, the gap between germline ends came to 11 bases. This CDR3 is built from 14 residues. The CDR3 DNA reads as TGTGCCAGCTCACAAAACACAGGGTCCTACGAGCAGTACTTC. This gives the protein CASSQNTGSYEQYF.

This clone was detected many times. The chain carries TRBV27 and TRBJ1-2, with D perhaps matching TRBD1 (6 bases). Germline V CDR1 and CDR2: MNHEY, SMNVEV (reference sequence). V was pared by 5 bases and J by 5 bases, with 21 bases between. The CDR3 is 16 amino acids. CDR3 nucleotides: TGTGCCAGCAGTAATGTACGGACAGCCGGTAATTATGGCTACACCTTC. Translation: CASSNVRTAGNYGYTF.

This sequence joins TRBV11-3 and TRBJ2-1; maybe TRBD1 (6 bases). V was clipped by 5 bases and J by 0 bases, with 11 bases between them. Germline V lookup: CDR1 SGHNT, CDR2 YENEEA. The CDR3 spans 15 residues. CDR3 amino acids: CASSPQGDSYNEQFF. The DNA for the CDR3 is TGTGCCAGCAGCCCACAGGGTGACTCCTACAATGAGCAGTTCTTC.